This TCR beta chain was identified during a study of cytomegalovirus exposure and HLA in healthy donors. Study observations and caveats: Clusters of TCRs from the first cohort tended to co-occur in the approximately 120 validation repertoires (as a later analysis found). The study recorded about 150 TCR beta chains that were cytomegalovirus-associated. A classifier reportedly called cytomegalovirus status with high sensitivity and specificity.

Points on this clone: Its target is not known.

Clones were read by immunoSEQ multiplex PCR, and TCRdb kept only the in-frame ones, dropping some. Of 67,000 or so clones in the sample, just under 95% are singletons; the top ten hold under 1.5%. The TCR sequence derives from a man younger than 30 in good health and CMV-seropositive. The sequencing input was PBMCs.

DNA of the CDR3: TGCGCCAGCAGCCAAGTTTTAAGCAATCAGCCCCAGCATTTT. Amino acids: CASSQVLSNQPQHF. The chain links TRBV4-1 to TRBJ1-5; D unresolved. CDR1 is MGHRA, CDR2 YSYEKL, per germline. This CDR3 is 14 amino acids long. With 1 base removed from V and 1 base from J, the gap between germline ends came to 5 bases.